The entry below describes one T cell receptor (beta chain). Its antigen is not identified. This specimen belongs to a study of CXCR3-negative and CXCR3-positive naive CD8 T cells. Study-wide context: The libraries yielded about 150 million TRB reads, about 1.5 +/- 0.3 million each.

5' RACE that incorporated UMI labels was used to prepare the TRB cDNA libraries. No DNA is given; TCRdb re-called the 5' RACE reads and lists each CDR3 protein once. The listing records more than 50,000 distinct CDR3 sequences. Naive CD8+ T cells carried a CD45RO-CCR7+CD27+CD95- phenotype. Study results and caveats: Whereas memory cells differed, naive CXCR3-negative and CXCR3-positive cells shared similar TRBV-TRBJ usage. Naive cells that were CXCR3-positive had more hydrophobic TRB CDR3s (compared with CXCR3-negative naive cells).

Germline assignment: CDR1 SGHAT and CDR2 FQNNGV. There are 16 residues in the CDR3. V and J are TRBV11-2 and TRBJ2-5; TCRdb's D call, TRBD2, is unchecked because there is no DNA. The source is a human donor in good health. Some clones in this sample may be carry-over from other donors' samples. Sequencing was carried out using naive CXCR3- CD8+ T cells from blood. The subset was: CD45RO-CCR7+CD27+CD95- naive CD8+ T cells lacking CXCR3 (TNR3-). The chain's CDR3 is CASSWGLAGYQETQYF.